A single sample gave rise to the 30 T cell receptor beta chains below, sequenced in a study of blood T cell repertoires in COVID-19. Profiling relied on immunoSEQ multiplex PCR, and the TCRdb table lists in-frame clones only, not all of them. The sample carries approximately 68,000 clones, 82% recorded once. The specimen was peripheral blood. These receptors originate from a human donor in a cohort sampled during active COVID-19.

The chain employs TRBV5-1 and TRBJ2-1; 7 bases map to TRBD2. Losses at the gene ends were 4 bases for V and 4 bases for J; bases not matched to a gene: 2. The CDR3 consists of 13 residues. CDR1 SGHRS and CDR2 YFSETQ come from the germline V gene. The CDR3 region is CASSPGGYNEQFF. The CDR3 DNA follows: TGCGCCAGCAGCCCGGGAGGATACAATGAGCAGTTCTTC. Using reference TRBV5-1 and TRBJ2-1 for the parts outside the CDR3, the full variable domain is KAGVTQTPRYLIKTRGQQVTLSCSPISGHRSVSWYQQTPGQGLQFLFEYFSETQRNKGNFPGRFSGRQFSNSRSEMNVSTLELGDSALYLCASSPGGYNEQFFGPGTRLTVL.

About this clone itself: A far larger clone is off by one base, so a read error is likely. The chain employs TRBV7-2 and TRBJ2-2; no clear D. Germline-derived CDR1 and CDR2 are SGHTA and FQGNSA. With 3 bases removed from V and 1 base from J, the gap between germline ends came to 3 bases. The length of the CDR3 is 13 residues. Written as DNA, the CDR3 is TGTGCCAGCAGCTTCGGGAACACCGGGGAGCTGTTTTTT. It encodes CASSFGNTGELFF.

This clone appeared a single time. The V call is TRBV4-2, the J call TRBJ2-7; TRBD1 is a possible D gene (5 bases). With 3 bases removed from V and 4 bases from J, the gap between germline ends came to 13 bases. The CDR3 consists of 14 residues. Germline values: CDR1 LGHNA, CDR2 YNFKEQ. This CDR3 reads CASSQSQTAYEQYF. The CDR3 DNA reads as TGTGCCAGCAGCCAGTCCCAGACAGCTTACGAGCAGTACTTC.

This rearrangement joins TRBV25-1 to TRBJ2-7, with 9 nucleotides matching TRBD1. J was trimmed by 4 bases and V by 3 bases; bases with no gene match: 16. The CDR3 has 18 amino acids. The germline CDR1 and CDR2 sequences are MGHDK and SYGVNS. The CDR3 is CASSDSRQGGIYRYEQYF. CDR3 DNA: TGTGCCAGCAGTGACAGCCGACAGGGGGGAATTTATAGGTACGAGCAGTACTTC.

This rearrangement joins TRBV7-9 to TRBJ1-1; unclear D gene. CDR1 and CDR2 (germline): SEHNR, FQNEAQ (reference sequence). Trimming left V 3 bases short and J 10 bases short, with 18 bases between. The CDR3 is 14 residues long. The CDR3 nucleotides read TGTGCCAGCAGCTTCGAGGGAGGAGCGCGTGGAGCTTTCTTT. It is translated as CASSFEGGARGAFF.

This chain joins TRBV7-2 and TRBJ2-5, with a possible D match to TRBD2 (5 bases). Germline V gene data show CDR1 as SGHTA and CDR2 as FQGNSA. This CDR3 is built from 13 residues. Trimming removed 0 bases from V and 5 bases from J, with 7 bases in between. CDR3 region: CASSLASEETQYF. The CDR3 DNA follows: TGTGCCAGCAGCTTAGCTAGCGAGGAGACCCAGTACTTC. The whole variable domain, filled in from reference TRBV7-2 and TRBJ2-5, reads GAGVSQSPSNKVTEKGKDVELRCDPISGHTALYWYRQSLGQGLEFLIYFQGNSAPDKSGLPSDRFSAERTGGSVSTLTIQRTQQEDSAVYLCASSLASEETQYFGPGTRLLVL.

This clone has only a few counts. The V and J genes are TRBV10-2 and TRBJ2-6, with D hard to call. The CDR3 length is 16 residues. Trimming cost V 6 bases and J 0 bases, with 12 bases left between them. CDR1 and CDR2 (germline): WSHSY, SAAADI. The CDR3 loop is CASRLGRASGANVLTF. The CDR3 bases are TGCGCCAGCAGGTTGGGCAGAGCCTCTGGGGCCAACGTCCTGACTTTC.

The V and J genes are TRBV5-6 and TRBJ2-1; 9 nucleotides align to TRBD2. The J segment lost 10 bases and the V segment lost 0 bases, leaving 5 bases of the junction unmatched. Germline loops: CDR1 SGHDT, CDR2 YYEEEE. The CDR3 has 14 amino acids. In nucleotides, the CDR3 is TGTGCCAGCAGCTTGGATGTCCTAGCGGGGGAGCAGTTCTTC. This gives the protein CASSLDVLAGEQFF.

The chain recombines TRBV6-6 with TRBJ1-2; D ambiguous. The CDR3 spans 13 residues. Looked up from germline, CDR1 is MNHNY and CDR2 is SVGAGI (reference sequence). V was shortened by 7 bases and J by 5 bases, with 14 bases between the two germline ends. This CDR3 reads CASTSRGLYGYTF. The CDR3 DNA reads as TGTGCCAGCACCTCGCGGGGTTTGTATGGCTACACCTTC.

Written as DNA, the CDR3 is TGTGCCACCAGTGGTCGACAGGGCTGGGCTGAAGCTTTCTTT. As protein: CATSGRQGWAEAFF. The rearrangement uses TRBV24-1 and TRBJ1-1; 7 positions agree with TRBD1. The CDR3 has 14 residues. The V gene end was trimmed by 5 bases and the J gene end by 6 bases; junction bases not matched to a gene: 8. Germline loops: CDR1 KGHDR, CDR2 SFDVKD.

The rearrangement uses TRBV30 and TRBJ2-2; 7 bases line up with TRBD1. V shed 4 bases, J shed 2 bases, and the junction held 4 bases outside the gene matches. This CDR3 is built from 14 residues. Germline CDR1 and CDR2: GTSNPN and SVGIG (reference sequence). The CDR3 protein is CAWNGQANTGELFF. In DNA, the CDR3 is TGTGCCTGGAATGGACAGGCAAACACCGGGGAGCTGTTTTTT.

The V call is TRBV6-1, the J call TRBJ1-3; 8 nucleotides align to TRBD1. Trimming took 4 bases from V and 5 from J; bases not matched to a gene: 10. The CDR3 runs 16 residues. Germline-derived CDR1 and CDR2 are MNHNS and SASEGT. CDR3 sequence reads: CASSGPGTGPRNTIYF. In DNA, the CDR3 is TGTGCCAGCAGTGGACCGGGGACAGGTCCAAGAAACACCATATATTTT.

This clone was detected once. The rearrangement joins TRBV7-9 to TRBJ2-7; 9 bases fit TRBD2. With 0 bases clipped from V and 3 bases from J, the junction kept 15 bases outside the gene matches. Germline V gives CDR1 SEHNR, CDR2 FQNEAQ (reference sequence). The CDR3 extends over 19 amino acids. CDR3 DNA sequence: TGTGCCAGCAGCTTAGCCCCGGGAAAAGCGGGGGGCCACCTCTACGAGCAGTACTTC. Its protein product is CASSLAPGKAGGHLYEQYF.

A note on this clone: Other DNA variants within this sample encode the same CDR3. V and J are TRBV3-1 (or the pseudogene TRBV3-2) and TRBJ1-1; D not resolved. Germline loops: CDR1 LGHDT, CDR2 YNNKEL (reference sequence). The V gene lost 4 bases and the J gene lost 3 bases, with 9 bases spanning the gap. There are 13 residues in the CDR3. As DNA, the CDR3 is TGTGCCAGCAGCCCGTTCGGTGACACTGAAGCTTTCTTT. Protein product: CASSPFGDTEAFF.

The chain recombines TRBV5-1 with TRBJ2-7; D call uncertain. This CDR3 contains 14 residues. Deletions cut 4 bases from V and 3 bases from J, with 14 bases between. Per the germline V gene, CDR1 is SGHRS and CDR2 is YFSETQ. The DNA for the CDR3 is TGCGCCAGCAGCCCCGACTCAACGCGCTACGAGCAGTACTTC. It specifies CASSPDSTRYEQYF. Supplemented by reference TRBV5-1 and TRBJ2-7, the full variable domain reads KAGVTQTPRYLIKTRGQQVTLSCSPISGHRSVSWYQQTPGQGLQFLFEYFSETQRNKGNFPGRFSGRQFSNSRSEMNVSTLELGDSALYLCASSPDSTRYEQYFGPGTRLTVT.

The chain carries TRBV7-6 and TRBJ2-7, with D possibly matching TRBD1 (6 bases). V dropped 5 bases and J dropped 6 bases, with 20 bases sitting between them. This CDR3 region has 15 residues. Germline CDR1 reads SGHVS; CDR2 reads FNYEAQ. The CDR3 DNA reads TGTGCCAGCAGCAGAAACGGACAGCCTACGGGCGAGCAGTACTTC. It translates to CASSRNGQPTGEQYF.

V is TRBV5-4 and J is TRBJ1-2; TRBD1 matches 7 bases. The ends lost 0 bases at V and 8 bases at J; junction bases unmatched: 4. Per germline, CDR1 SGHNT and CDR2 YYREEE (reference sequence). CDR3 size: 13 residues. In DNA form, the CDR3 reads TGTGCCAGCAGCTTGGACCGACAGGGCGGCTACACCTTC. Amino acid sequence: CASSLDRQGGYTF. The variable domain in full, with the rest retrieved from reference TRBV5-4 and TRBJ1-2, is ETGVTQSPTHLIKTRGQQVTLRCSSQSGHNTVSWYQQALGQGPQFIFQYYREEENGRGNFPPRFSGLQFPNYSSELNVNALELDDSALYLCASSLDRQGGYTFGSGTRLTVV.

This clone was seen a single time. The V gene is TRBV6-2 or TRBV6-3, the J gene TRBJ2-7, with 8 positions matching TRBD1. V trimming: 5 bases; J trimming: 2 bases; junction bases outside the gene matches: 8. The CDR3 is 15 amino acids. CDR1 is MNHEY and CDR2 is SVGEGT in the germline V gene. The CDR3 is CASSPKGQAAYEQYF. In DNA form, the CDR3 reads TGTGCCAGCAGTCCAAAGGGACAGGCTGCCTACGAGCAGTACTTC.

The rearrangement joins TRBV4-2 to TRBJ2-2, with D maybe TRBD2 (5 bases). The CDR3 extends over 15 amino acids. The V and J ends lost 4 bases and 0 bases respectively, with 9 bases between them. The germline gives CDR1 LGHNA, CDR2 YNFKEQ. For the CDR3, the DNA is TGTGCCAGCAGCCCCTCGCGGGCGAACACCGGGGAGCTGTTTTTT. Residues: CASSPSRANTGELFF.

This clone was picked up one time. This chain connects TRBV25-1 to TRBJ1-4; D unclear. The CDR3 has 14 residues. V dropped 0 bases and J dropped 0 bases, with 2 bases sitting between them. CDR1 is MGHDK and CDR2 is SYGVNS in the germline V gene. This chain's CDR3 is CASSEYTTNEKLFF. As DNA, the CDR3 is TGTGCCAGCAGTGAATATACAACTAATGAAAAACTGTTTTTT.

The genes are TRBV10-3 and TRBJ1-1, with 7 nucleotides matching TRBD1. The CDR3 contains 13 residues. Losses at the gene ends were 10 bases for V and 1 base for J; bases not matched to a gene: 6. Germline V gene data show CDR1 as ENHRY and CDR2 as SYGVKD. In nucleotides, the CDR3 is TGTGCCACACGGGACAGAGCGAACACTGAAGCTTTCTTT. Protein: CATRDRANTEAFF.

The V gene is TRBV12-5, the J gene TRBJ2-5; a weak D match, TRBD1 (6 bases). The V end lost 7 bases, the J end lost 5 bases, and 20 bases lay between the germline ends. The germline V gene encodes CDR1 LGHNT and CDR2 FRNRAP. This CDR3 is 15 amino acids long. CDR3 DNA: TGTGCTAGTGTCGCCGGTAGAGGGGGTGGGGAGACCCAGTACTTC. Translated: CASVAGRGGGETQYF.

The V and J genes are TRBV7-9 and TRBJ1-2, with 8 bases matching TRBD1. The CDR3 length is 13 residues. CDR1 and CDR2 from the germline V gene are SEHNR and FQNEAQ (reference sequence). V lost 1 base and J lost 6; bases outside the gene matches: 1. The DNA for the CDR3 is TGTGCCAGCAGCTTAGAACAGGGGGATGGCTACACCTTC. Protein product: CASSLEQGDGYTF. The whole variable domain, remainder taken from reference TRBV7-9 and TRBJ1-2, is DTGVSQNPRHKITKRGQNVTFRCDPISEHNRLYWYRQTLGQGPEFLTYFQNEAQLEKSRLLSDRFSAERPKGSFSTLEIQRTEQGDSAMYLCASSLEQGDGYTFGSGTRLTVV.

The V and J genes are TRBV4-3 and TRBJ2-7; tentative D call: TRBD1 (6 bases). Trimming cost V 1 base and J 3 bases, with 13 bases left between them. The CDR3 is made up of 15 amino acids. Germline loops: CDR1 LGHNA, CDR2 YSLEER. The CDR3 region is CASSQGGQGSYEQYF. The CDR3 region has the DNA TGCGCCAGCAGCCAAGGCGGGCAGGGGAGCTACGAGCAGTACTTC.

The chain uses TRBV5-4 and TRBJ2-5, with 9 bases lining up with TRBD2. J gave up 3 bases and V 4 bases, and 7 bases lay outside the gene matches. The CDR3 totals 15 residues. Germline loops: CDR1 SGHNT, CDR2 YYREEE (reference sequence). In DNA, the CDR3 is TGTGCCAGCAGCCCCGGGACTAGCCCAAAAGAGACCCAGTACTTC. Translation: CASSPGTSPKETQYF.

The J gene is TRBJ2-7, the V gene TRBV12-3 or TRBV12-4; D remains unclear. The CDR3 is 11 amino acids. V was pared by 3 bases and J by 5 bases, with 5 bases between. CDR3 DNA: TGTGCCAGCAGTTTTTTCGACGAGCAGTACTTC. Translation gives CASSFFDEQYF.

V is TRBV27 and J is TRBJ1-2, with a tentative D call TRBD1 (5 bases). V lost 0 bases and J lost 8, with 22 bases in between. Germline CDR1 and CDR2: MNHEY and SMNVEV (reference sequence). The CDR3 covers 17 residues. The CDR3 is CASSLSSRVHRQGGYTF. In DNA form, the CDR3 reads TGTGCCAGCAGTTTATCAAGCAGGGTACATAGACAAGGGGGCTACACCTTC.

The chain uses TRBV5-1 and TRBJ1-2; possibly TRBD1 for D (5 bases). The CDR3 spans 15 residues. The V end lost 0 bases, the J end lost 6 bases, and 15 bases lay between the germline ends. CDR1 and CDR2 from the germline V gene are SGHRS and YFSETQ. The chain's CDR3 is CASSLGREGLNGYTF. The DNA for the CDR3 is TGCGCCAGCAGCTTGGGTAGGGAGGGGCTGAATGGCTACACCTTC.

Worth noting for this clone: At one end the junction does not follow the germline gene, possibly because of a read error. The chain uses TRBV27 and TRBJ1-1; weak D call: TRBD1 (5 bases). The CDR3 extends over 14 amino acids. Germline V gene sequence: CDR1 MNHEY, CDR2 SMNVEV (reference sequence). The CDR3 DNA sequence: TGTGCCAGCAGTTTAGGCAGGGTGAACACTGAGGCTTTCTTT. Amino acid sequence: CASSLGRVNTEAFF.

The chain employs TRBV5-1 and TRBJ2-3, with D perhaps matching TRBD2 (5 bases). The CDR3 has 16 residues. Germline-derived CDR1 and CDR2 are SGHRS and YFSETQ. Trimming cost V 0 bases and J 2 bases, with 13 bases left between them. Here the CDR3 reads CASSLGTERITDTQYF. The DNA of the CDR3 is TGCGCCAGCAGCTTGGGGACTGAAAGAATCACAGATACGCAGTATTTT. Supplemented by reference TRBV5-1 and TRBJ2-3, the full variable domain reads KAGVTQTPRYLIKTRGQQVTLSCSPISGHRSVSWYQQTPGQGLQFLFEYFSETQRNKGNFPGRFSGRQFSNSRSEMNVSTLELGDSALYLCASSLGTERITDTQYFGPGTRLTVL.